This entry describes one TCR beta chain. Germline V gene data show CDR1 as SGHTS and CDR2 as YDEGEE. V was clipped by 0 bases and J by 7 bases, with 13 bases between them. The CDR3 covers 15 residues. The protocol was immunoSEQ multiplex PCR, while the TCRdb copy is restricted to in-frame clones and leaves out a portion. The table lists some 57,000 clones, around four fifths of them singletons. This entry comes from a study of OX40 agonist ivuxolimab in advanced cancers. The sample here was CD4+ or CD8+ T cells sorted from blood, taken in a trial of the OX40 agonist ivuxolimab. The V gene is TRBV5-8, the J gene TRBJ2-2; tentatively, D is TRBD1 (6 bases). This receptor was identified in an adult with an advanced solid tumor such as melanoma, head and neck, liver or kidney cancer. The CDR3 DNA reads TGTGCCAGCAGCTTGGCCCGGACAGTCGGCGGGGAGCTGTTTTTT. It specifies CASSLARTVGGELFF.